This paragraph covers one TCR beta chain sequence. Its recognized antigen is unknown. Qualities for individual bases were not recorded, and no much larger clone is one base off. The entry originates in a study of control samples from healthy donors and cancer patients (dated by TCRdb to 2018 to 2021). Libraries came from the immunoSEQ multiplex PCR assay. TCRdb stores this immuneACCESS table with in-frame sequences only. Part of the clones is absent; in the studies checked, under half of the shortfall reflects unresolved V genes, and no reason is known for the rest. The sample table holds 82,000 or so clones, of which over 90% were seen once. Approximately 4.8% of the sample belongs to the ten largest clones. Sample: blood. This clonotype was sampled from a woman in her late teens or twenties in good health.

The nucleotide sequence reads TGTGCCAGCAGTTTCCCCGGGACATCCCATGGCGATGGCTACACCTTC. It translates as CASSFPGTSHGDGYTF. The sequence links TRBV28 to TRBJ1-2, and the D gene may be TRBD1, 6 bases matching. V lost 3 bases and J lost 6 bases; the stretch between them is 20 bases long. The germline V gene encodes CDR1 MDHEN and CDR2 SYDVKM. Counted from cysteine to phenylalanine, this CDR3 has 16 amino acids. The kept DNA is CDR3 alone, 48 bases in frame from the first base.